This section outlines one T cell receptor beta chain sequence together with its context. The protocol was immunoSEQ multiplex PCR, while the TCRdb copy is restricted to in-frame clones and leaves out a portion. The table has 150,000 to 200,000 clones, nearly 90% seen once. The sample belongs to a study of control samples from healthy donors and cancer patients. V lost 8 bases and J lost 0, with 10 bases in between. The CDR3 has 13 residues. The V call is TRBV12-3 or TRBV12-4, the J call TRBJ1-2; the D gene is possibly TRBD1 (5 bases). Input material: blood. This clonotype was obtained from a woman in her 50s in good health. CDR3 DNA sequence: TGTGCCAGCTTAGAAGGGGCTAACTATGGCTACACCTTC. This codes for CASLEGANYGYTF.